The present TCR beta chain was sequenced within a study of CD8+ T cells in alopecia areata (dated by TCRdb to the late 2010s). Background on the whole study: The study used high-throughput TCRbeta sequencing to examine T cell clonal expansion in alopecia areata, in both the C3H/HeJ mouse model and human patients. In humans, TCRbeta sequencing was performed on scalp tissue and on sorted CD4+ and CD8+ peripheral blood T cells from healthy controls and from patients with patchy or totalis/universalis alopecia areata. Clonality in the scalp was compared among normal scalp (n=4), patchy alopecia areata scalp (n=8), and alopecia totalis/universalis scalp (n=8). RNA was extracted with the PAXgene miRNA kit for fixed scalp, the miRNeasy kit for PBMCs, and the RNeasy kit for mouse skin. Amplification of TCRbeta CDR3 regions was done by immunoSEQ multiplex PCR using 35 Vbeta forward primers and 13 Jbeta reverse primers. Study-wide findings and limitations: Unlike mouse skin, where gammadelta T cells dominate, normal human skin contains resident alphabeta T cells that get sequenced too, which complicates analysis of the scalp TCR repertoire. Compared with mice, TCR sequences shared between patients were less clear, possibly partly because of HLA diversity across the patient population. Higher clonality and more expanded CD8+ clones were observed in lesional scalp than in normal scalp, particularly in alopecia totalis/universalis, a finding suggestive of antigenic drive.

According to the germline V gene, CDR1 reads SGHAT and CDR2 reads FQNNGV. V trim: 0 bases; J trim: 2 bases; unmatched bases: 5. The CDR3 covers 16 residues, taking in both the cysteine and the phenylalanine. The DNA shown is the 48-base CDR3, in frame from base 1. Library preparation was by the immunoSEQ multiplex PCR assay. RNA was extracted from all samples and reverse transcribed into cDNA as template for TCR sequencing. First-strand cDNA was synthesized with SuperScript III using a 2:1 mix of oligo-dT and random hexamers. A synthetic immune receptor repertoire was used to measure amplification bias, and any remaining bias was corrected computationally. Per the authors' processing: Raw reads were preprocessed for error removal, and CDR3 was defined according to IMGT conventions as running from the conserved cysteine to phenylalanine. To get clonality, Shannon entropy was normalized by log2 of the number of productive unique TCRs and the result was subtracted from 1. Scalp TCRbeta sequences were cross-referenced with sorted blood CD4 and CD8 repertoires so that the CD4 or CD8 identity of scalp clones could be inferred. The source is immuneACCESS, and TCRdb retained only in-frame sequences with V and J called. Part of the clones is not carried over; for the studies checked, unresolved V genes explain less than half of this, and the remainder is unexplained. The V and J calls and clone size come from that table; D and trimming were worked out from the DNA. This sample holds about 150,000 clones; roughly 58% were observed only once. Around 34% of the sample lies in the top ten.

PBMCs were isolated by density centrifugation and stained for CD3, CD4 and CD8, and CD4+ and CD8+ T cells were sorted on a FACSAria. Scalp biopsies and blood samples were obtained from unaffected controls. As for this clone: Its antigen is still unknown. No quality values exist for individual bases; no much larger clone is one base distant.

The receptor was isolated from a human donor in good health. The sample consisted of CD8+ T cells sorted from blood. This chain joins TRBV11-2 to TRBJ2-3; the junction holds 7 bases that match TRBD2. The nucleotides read TGTGCCAGCAGCTTAGAGGGTAGCGGGTTCACAGATACGCAGTATTTT. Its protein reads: CASSLEGSGFTDTQYF.